This T cell receptor beta chain stems from a study of blood T cell repertoires in COVID-19. Study overall: PBMCs, B-cell-depleted T cells, or T cells were the source of the cDNA or gDNA that made up the material.

As processed by the authors: By means of reference gene primer amplification, nucleated cell counts were estimated. Only in-frame clones appear in the TCRdb table, and some are missing; sequencing was by immunoSEQ multiplex PCR. V and J calls and clone size are copied from that table; D and trimming were computed from the DNA. There are approximately 230,000 clones in the sample; about 80% occur only once, and roughly 15% lies in the top ten. The V end was cut by 2 bases, the J end by 12 bases, with 9 bases between. Germline V CDR1 and CDR2: DFQATT, SNEGSKA (reference sequence). The CDR3 contains 10 residues. Individuals aged roughly 18 to 100 years were recruited from approximately 22 US areas.

This chain connects TRBV20-1 to TRBJ2-3; D remains ambiguous. Sequenced input: PBMCs or T cells enriched from blood (not recorded which). The sequence was collected from a middle-aged man who had recovered from COVID-19. CDR3 in DNA: TGCAGTGCTAGACGTCCCCCCCAGTATTTT. It yields the protein CSARRPPQYF.